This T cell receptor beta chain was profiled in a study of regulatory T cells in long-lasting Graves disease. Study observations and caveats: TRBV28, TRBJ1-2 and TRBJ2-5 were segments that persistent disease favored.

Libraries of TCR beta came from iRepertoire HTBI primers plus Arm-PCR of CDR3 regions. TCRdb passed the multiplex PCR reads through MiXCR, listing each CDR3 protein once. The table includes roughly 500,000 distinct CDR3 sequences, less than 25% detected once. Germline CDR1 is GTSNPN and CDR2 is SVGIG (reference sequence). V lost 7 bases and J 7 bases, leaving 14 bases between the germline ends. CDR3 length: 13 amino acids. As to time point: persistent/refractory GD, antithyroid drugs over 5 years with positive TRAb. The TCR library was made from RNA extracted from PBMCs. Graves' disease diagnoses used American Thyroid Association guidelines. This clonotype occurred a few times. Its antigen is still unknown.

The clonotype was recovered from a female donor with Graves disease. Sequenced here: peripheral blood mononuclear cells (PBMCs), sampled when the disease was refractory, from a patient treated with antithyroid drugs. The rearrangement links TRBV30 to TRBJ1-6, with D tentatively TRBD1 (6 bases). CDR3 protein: CASRGDRNSPLHF. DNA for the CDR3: TGTGCCTCCCGAGGCGACAGGAATTCACCCCTCCACTTT.